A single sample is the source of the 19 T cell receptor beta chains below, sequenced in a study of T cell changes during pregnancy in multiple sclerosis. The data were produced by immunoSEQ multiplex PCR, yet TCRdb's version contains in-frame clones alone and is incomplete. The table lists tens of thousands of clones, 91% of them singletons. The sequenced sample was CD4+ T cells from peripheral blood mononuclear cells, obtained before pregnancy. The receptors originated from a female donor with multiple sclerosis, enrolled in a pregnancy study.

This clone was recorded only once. CDR3: CASRGGLSTDTQYF. The CDR3 bases are TGTGCCAGCAGGGGGGGACTGAGCACAGATACGCAGTATTTT. The chain is built from TRBV2 and TRBJ2-3; D is perhaps TRBD2 (6 bases). Germline V lookup: CDR1 SNHLY, CDR2 FYNNEI. The CDR3 loop spans 14 amino acids. With 6 bases removed from V and 0 bases from J, the gap between germline ends came to 10 bases.

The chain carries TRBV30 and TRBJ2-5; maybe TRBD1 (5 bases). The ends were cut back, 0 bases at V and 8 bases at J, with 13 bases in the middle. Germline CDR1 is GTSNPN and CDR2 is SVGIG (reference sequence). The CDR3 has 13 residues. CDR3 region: CAWSVRPQGTQYF. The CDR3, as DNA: TGTGCCTGGAGTGTCAGGCCCCAGGGAACCCAGTACTTC.

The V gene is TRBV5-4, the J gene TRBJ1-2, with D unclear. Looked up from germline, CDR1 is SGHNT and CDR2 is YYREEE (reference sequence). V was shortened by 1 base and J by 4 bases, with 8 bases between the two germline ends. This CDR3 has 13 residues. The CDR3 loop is CASSLNSPYGYTF. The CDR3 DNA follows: TGTGCCAGCAGCTTGAACAGCCCCTATGGCTACACCTTC.

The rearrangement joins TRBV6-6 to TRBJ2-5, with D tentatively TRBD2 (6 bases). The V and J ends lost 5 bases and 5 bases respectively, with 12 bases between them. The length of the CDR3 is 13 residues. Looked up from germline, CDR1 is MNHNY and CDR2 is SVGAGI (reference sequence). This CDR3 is CASSKRDSETQYF. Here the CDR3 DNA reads TGTGCCAGCAGTAAAAGGGACTCGGAGACCCAGTACTTC.

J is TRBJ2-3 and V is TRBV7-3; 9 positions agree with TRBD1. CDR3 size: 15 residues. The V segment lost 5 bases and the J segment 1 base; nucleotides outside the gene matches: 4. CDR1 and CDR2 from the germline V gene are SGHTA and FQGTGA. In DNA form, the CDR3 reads TGTGCCAGCAGCACACAGGGGGCGGGCACAGATACGCAGTATTTT. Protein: CASSTQGAGTDTQYF.

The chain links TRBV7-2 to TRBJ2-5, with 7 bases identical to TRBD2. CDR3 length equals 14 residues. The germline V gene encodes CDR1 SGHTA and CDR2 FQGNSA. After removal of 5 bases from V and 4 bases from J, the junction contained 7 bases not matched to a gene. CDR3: CASSLHGGGETQYF. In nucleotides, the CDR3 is TGTGCCAGCAGCCTCCATGGGGGGGGAGAGACCCAGTACTTC.

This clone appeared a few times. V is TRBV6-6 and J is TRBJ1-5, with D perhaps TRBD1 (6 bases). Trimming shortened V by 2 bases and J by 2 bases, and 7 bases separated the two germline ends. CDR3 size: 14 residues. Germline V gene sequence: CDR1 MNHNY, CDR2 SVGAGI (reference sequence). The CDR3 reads CASSYPGGNQPQHF. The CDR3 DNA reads TGTGCCAGCAGTTACCCAGGGGGCAATCAGCCCCAGCATTTT.

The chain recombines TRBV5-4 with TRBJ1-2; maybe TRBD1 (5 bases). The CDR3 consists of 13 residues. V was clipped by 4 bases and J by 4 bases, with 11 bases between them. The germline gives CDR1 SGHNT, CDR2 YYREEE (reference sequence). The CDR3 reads CASSPQGPYGYTF. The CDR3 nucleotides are TGTGCCAGCAGCCCGCAGGGCCCCTATGGCTACACCTTC.

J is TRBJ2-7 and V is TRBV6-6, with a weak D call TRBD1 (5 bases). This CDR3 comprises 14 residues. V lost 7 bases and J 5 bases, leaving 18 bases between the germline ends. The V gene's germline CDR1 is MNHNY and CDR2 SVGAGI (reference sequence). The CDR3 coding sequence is TGTGCCAGCACCCCGCAGGGCTTTAGCCACGAGCAGTACTTC. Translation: CASTPQGFSHEQYF.

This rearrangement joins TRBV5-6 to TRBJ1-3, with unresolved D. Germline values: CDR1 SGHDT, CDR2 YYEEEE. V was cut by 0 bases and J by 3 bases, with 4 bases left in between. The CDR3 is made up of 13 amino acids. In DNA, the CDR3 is TGTGCCAGCAGCTTGGCCAATGGAAACACCATATATTTT. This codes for CASSLANGNTIYF.

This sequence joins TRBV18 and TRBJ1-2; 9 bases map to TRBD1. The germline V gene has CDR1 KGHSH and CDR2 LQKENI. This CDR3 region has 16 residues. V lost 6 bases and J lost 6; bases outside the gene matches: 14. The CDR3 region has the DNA TGTGCCAGCTCGCTCCACGGGACAGGGTCGGTGAATGGCTACACCTTC. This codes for CASSLHGTGSVNGYTF. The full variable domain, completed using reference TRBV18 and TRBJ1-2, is NAGVMQNPRHLVRRRGQEARLRCSPMKGHSHVYWYRQLPEEGLKFMVYLQKENIIDESGMPKERFSAEFPKEGPSILRIQQVVRGDSAAYFCASSLHGTGSVNGYTFGSGTRLTVV.

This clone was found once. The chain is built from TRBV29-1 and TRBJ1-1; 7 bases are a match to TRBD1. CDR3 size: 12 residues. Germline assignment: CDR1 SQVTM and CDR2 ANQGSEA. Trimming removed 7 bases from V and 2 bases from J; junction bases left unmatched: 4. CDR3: CSGDSGNTEAFF. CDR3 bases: TGCAGCGGGGACAGCGGAAACACTGAAGCTTTCTTT.

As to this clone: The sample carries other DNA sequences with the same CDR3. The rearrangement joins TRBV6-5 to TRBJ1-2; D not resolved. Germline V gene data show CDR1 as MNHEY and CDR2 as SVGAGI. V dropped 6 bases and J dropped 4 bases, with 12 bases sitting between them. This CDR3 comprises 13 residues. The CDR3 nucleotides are TGTGCCAGCAGCCGTCGCAGGCCCTATGGCTACACCTTC. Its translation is CASSRRRPYGYTF.

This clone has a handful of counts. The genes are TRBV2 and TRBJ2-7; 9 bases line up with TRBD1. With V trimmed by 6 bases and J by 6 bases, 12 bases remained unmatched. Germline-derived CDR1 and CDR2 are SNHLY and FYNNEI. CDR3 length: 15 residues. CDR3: CASRLLRDRVFEQYF. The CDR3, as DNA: TGTGCCAGCAGATTACTCCGGGACAGGGTATTCGAGCAGTACTTC. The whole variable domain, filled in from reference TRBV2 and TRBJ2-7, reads EPEVTQTPSHQVTQMGQEVILRCVPISNHLYFYWYRQILGQKVEFLVSFYNNEISEKSEIFDDQFSVERPDGSNFTLKIRSTKLEDSAMYFCASRLLRDRVFEQYFGPGTRLTVT.

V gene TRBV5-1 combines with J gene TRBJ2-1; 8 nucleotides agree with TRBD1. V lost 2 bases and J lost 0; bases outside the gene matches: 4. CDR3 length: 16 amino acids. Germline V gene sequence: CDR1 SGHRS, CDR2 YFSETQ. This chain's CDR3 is CASSFTGGSSYNEQFF. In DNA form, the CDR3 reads TGCGCCAGCAGCTTTACAGGGGGAAGCTCCTACAATGAGCAGTTCTTC. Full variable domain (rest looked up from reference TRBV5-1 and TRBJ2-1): KAGVTQTPRYLIKTRGQQVTLSCSPISGHRSVSWYQQTPGQGLQFLFEYFSETQRNKGNFPGRFSGRQFSNSRSEMNVSTLELGDSALYLCASSFTGGSSYNEQFFGPGTRLTVL.

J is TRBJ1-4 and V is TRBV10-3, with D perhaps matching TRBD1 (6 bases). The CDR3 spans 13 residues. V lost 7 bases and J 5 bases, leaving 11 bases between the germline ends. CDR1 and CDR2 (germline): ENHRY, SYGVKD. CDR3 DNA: TGTGCCATCAAGGACAGCTTAAATGAAAAACTGTTTTTT. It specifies CAIKDSLNEKLFF.

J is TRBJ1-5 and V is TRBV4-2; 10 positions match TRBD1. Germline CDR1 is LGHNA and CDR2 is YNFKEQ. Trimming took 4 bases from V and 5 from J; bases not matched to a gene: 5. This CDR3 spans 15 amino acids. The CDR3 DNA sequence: TGTGCCAGCAGCCGGGGGACAGGGGAACATCAGCCCCAGCATTTT. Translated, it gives CASSRGTGEHQPQHF.

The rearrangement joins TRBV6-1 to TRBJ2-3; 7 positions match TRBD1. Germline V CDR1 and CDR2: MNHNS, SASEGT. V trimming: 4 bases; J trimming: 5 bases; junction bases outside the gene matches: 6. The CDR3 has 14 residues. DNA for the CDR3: TGTGCCAGCAGTGGAGGACAGGTTCAAGATACGCAGTATTTT. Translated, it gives CASSGGQVQDTQYF.

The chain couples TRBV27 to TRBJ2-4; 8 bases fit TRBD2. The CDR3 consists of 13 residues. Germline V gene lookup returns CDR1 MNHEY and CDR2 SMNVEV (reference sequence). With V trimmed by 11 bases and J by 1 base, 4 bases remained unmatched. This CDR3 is CAAGGMAKNIQYF. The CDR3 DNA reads TGTGCCGCGGGGGGCATGGCCAAAAACATTCAGTACTTC.